A single sample gave rise to the 24 T cell receptor beta chains below, sequenced in a study of shared clonotypes between healthy human individuals. The assay was immunoSEQ multiplex PCR, and TCRdb's table has in-frame clones only and misses some. The sample gives 100,000 to 130,000 clones, about 63% of which show up once; approximately 23% is in the top ten. The sample taken for sequencing was memory CD8+ T cells sorted from blood. Indicated subset: CD45RO+ cells pooled with CCR7-negative TemRA cells. The receptor source for this set is a woman in her 30s in good health.

The V and J genes are TRBV14 and TRBJ2-7; weak D call: TRBD2 (5 bases). Per the germline V gene, CDR1 is SGHDN and CDR2 is FVKESK. V gave up 3 bases and J gave up 2 bases, with 17 bases separating them. The CDR3 sequence is 16 residues long. The CDR3 loop reads CASSQILGSPPYEQYF. CDR3 DNA sequence: TGTGCCAGCAGCCAGATTCTGGGGAGCCCCCCCTACGAGCAGTACTTC.

The chain has TRBV25-1 and TRBJ1-4; D not resolved. V shed 1 base and J shed 5 bases, with 20 bases lying between them. This CDR3 is built from 18 residues. CDR1 and CDR2 from the germline V gene are MGHDK and SYGVNS. CDR3 in amino acids: CASSESPPPGGINEKLFF. DNA of the CDR3: TGTGCCAGCAGTGAATCGCCCCCCCCGGGAGGAATAAATGAAAAACTGTTTTTT.

The chain recombines TRBV7-2 with TRBJ1-1; TRBD1 is a possible D gene (5 bases). V was clipped by 5 bases and J by 3 bases, with 16 bases between them. The CDR3 extends over 15 amino acids. CDR1 and CDR2 (germline): SGHTA, FQGNSA. CDR3 amino acids: CASSIMWRGDTEAFF. In nucleotides, the CDR3 is TGTGCCAGCAGCATCATGTGGAGGGGTGACACTGAAGCTTTCTTT.

The sample holds one count of this clone. The chain recombines TRBV7-9 with TRBJ2-7; no clear D. The V and J ends lost 5 bases and 5 bases respectively, with 10 bases between them. The CDR3 totals 12 residues. Germline values: CDR1 SEHNR, CDR2 FQNEAQ (reference sequence). The CDR3 loop reads CASSPKGNEQYF. The CDR3 nucleotides are TGTGCCAGCAGCCCGAAGGGAAACGAGCAGTACTTC.

This sequence joins TRBV25-1 and TRBJ2-3, with D hard to call. The V end was cut by 1 base, the J end by 2 bases, with 16 bases between. The CDR3 totals 17 residues. The V gene's germline CDR1 is MGHDK and CDR2 SYGVNS. The CDR3 coding sequence is TGTGCCAGCAGTGAATCCACCGTGGGAAAAAACACAGATACGCAGTATTTT. Translated, it gives CASSESTVGKNTDTQYF.

The J gene is TRBJ1-2, the V gene TRBV14; 7 nucleotides agree with TRBD1. The V and J ends lost 2 bases and 3 bases, in that order; junction bases with no gene match: 9. CDR1 is SGHDN, CDR2 FVKESK, per germline. CDR3 length: 16 residues. The CDR3 loop is CASSQLGGPLHYGYTF. For the CDR3, the DNA is TGTGCCAGCAGCCAACTAGGGGGCCCCTTACACTATGGCTACACCTTC. Complete variable domain (other parts from reference TRBV14 and TRBJ1-2): EAGVTQFPSHSVIEKGQTVTLRCDPISGHDNLYWYRRVMGKEIKFLLHFVKESKQDESGMPNNRFLAERTGGTYSTLKVQPAELEDSGVYFCASSQLGGPLHYGYTFGSGTRLTVV.

The chain has TRBV6-5 and TRBJ2-7; the D is unclear. V was pared by 4 bases and J by 2 bases, with 12 bases between. This CDR3 spans 14 amino acids. Germline V CDR1 and CDR2: MNHEY, SVGAGI. The CDR3 region is CASSSVTRTYEQYF. CDR3 sequence (DNA): TGTGCCAGCAGTTCCGTGACAAGAACCTACGAGCAGTACTTC.

The chain is built from TRBV28 and TRBJ1-1; D call uncertain. There are 13 residues in the CDR3. Trimming removed 5 bases from V and 5 bases from J, with 12 bases in between. Germline V gives CDR1 MDHEN, CDR2 SYDVKM. CDR3 loop: CASSPTPWTEAFF. The CDR3 coding sequence is TGTGCCAGCAGTCCGACGCCATGGACTGAAGCTTTCTTT.

The chain is built from TRBV11-2 and TRBJ2-7; D is uncertain. CDR1 and CDR2 from the germline V gene are SGHAT and FQNNGV. V lost 1 base and J 5 bases, leaving 6 bases between the germline ends. This CDR3 is 12 amino acids long. This chain's CDR3 is CASSLGSHEQYF. DNA of the CDR3: TGTGCCAGCAGCTTAGGCAGCCACGAGCAGTACTTC.

This chain uses TRBV18 with TRBJ2-1, with D perhaps matching TRBD1 or TRBD2 (5 bases each). CDR1 is KGHSH and CDR2 is LQKENI in the germline V gene. This CDR3 has 15 residues. Between the trimmed V and J ends, which lost 5 bases and 6 bases, there was a span of 17 bases. CDR3 in amino acids: CASSSTGMQGNEQFF. DNA of the CDR3: TGTGCCAGCTCATCGACGGGGATGCAGGGCAATGAGCAGTTCTTC.

The rearrangement joins TRBV13 to TRBJ2-7, with D hard to call. Germline V CDR1 and CDR2: PRHDT, FYEKMQ (reference sequence). V was trimmed by 0 bases and J by 7 bases, leaving 13 bases between them. The CDR3 length is 14 residues. The CDR3 DNA is TGTGCCAGCAGCTTAGGGGACCCTCTCAGAGAGCAGTACTTC. Translated: CASSLGDPLREQYF.

The chain employs TRBV18 and TRBJ2-1; D possibly uses TRBD1 or TRBD2 (5 bases each). The V end lost 3 bases, the J end lost 2 bases, and 23 bases lay between the germline ends. CDR3 length: 19 amino acids. Per germline, CDR1 KGHSH and CDR2 LQKENI. DNA of the CDR3: TGTGCCAGCTCACCGTTATTGGGACGCTACGAGGGCCCCTACAATGAGCAGTTCTTC. Its translation is CASSPLLGRYEGPYNEQFF.

In its sample, this clone was seen once. The chain uses TRBV7-2 and TRBJ2-3; 9 nucleotides agree with TRBD2. Trimming took 4 bases from V and 4 from J; bases not matched to a gene: 9. Germline assignment: CDR1 SGHTA and CDR2 FQGNSA. There are 16 residues in the CDR3. The CDR3: CASSSIAGVVSDTQYF. The CDR3 DNA reads TGTGCCAGCAGCTCCATAGCGGGAGTAGTTTCAGATACGCAGTATTTT.

This chain joins TRBV6-4 and TRBJ2-1; TRBD2 matches at 15 bases. The germline V gene encodes CDR1 MRHNA and CDR2 SNTAGT. After removal of 10 bases from V and 9 bases from J, the junction contained 10 bases not matched to a gene. The CDR3 sequence is 15 residues long. CDR3 in amino acids: CANSSRTSGRGEQFF. The CDR3 DNA reads TGTGCCAACAGCAGCAGGACTAGCGGGAGGGGTGAGCAGTTCTTC.

The chain links TRBV27 to TRBJ2-1, with TRBD2 matching 7 bases. This CDR3 is 14 amino acids long. Per germline, CDR1 MNHEY and CDR2 SMNVEV (reference sequence). V shed 2 bases and J 10 bases; nucleotides not matched to a gene: 8. The CDR3 spells CASSLIASGPEQFF. As DNA, the CDR3 is TGTGCCAGCAGTTTAATTGCTAGCGGCCCCGAGCAGTTCTTC.

This clone has a count of ten or more. The chain recombines TRBV30 with TRBJ2-7, with D perhaps TRBD1 or TRBD2 (5 bases each). The CDR3 totals 12 residues. Germline V CDR1 and CDR2: GTSNPN, SVGIG (reference sequence). Trimming cost V 1 base and J 7 bases, with 11 bases left between them. The CDR3 sequence: CAWSAGLGEQYF. The CDR3, as DNA: TGTGCCTGGAGTGCGGGGCTGGGGGAGCAGTACTTC.

The chain uses TRBV5-1 and TRBJ2-7, with D maybe TRBD2 (5 bases). Per germline, CDR1 SGHRS and CDR2 YFSETQ. The V gene lost 0 bases and the J gene lost 0 bases, with 10 bases spanning the gap. This CDR3 comprises 15 residues. CDR3 sequence (DNA): TGCGCCAGCAGCTTGGGTGCCGGGATCTCCTACGAGCAGTACTTC. Encoded protein: CASSLGAGISYEQYF. Complete variable domain (other parts from reference TRBV5-1 and TRBJ2-7): KAGVTQTPRYLIKTRGQQVTLSCSPISGHRSVSWYQQTPGQGLQFLFEYFSETQRNKGNFPGRFSGRQFSNSRSEMNVSTLELGDSALYLCASSLGAGISYEQYFGPGTRLTVT.

The chain uses TRBV6-4 and TRBJ2-6; the D call may be TRBD1 or TRBD2 (5 bases each). Per germline, CDR1 MRHNA and CDR2 SNTAGT. V was cut by 5 bases and J by 4 bases, with 12 bases left in between. The CDR3 runs 15 residues. The CDR3 protein is CASSPEGSGANVLTF. CDR3 DNA: TGTGCCAGCAGTCCCGAGGGGTCCGGGGCCAACGTCCTGACTTTC.

This clone was observed a handful of times. The rearrangement joins TRBV29-1 to TRBJ1-1, with D uncertain. The length of the CDR3 is 11 residues. Germline lookup yields CDR1 SQVTM and CDR2 ANQGSEA. The V end was cut by 2 bases, the J end by 8 bases, with 9 bases between. The CDR3 loop reads CSVEWRSEAFF. DNA of the CDR3: TGCAGCGTTGAATGGAGGTCAGAAGCTTTCTTT. Drawing the rest from reference TRBV29-1 and TRBJ1-1, the complete variable domain is SAVISQKPSRDICQRGTSLTIQCQVDSQVTMMFWYRQQPGQSLTLIATANQGSEATYESGFVIDKFPISRPNLTFSTLTVSNMSPEDSSIYLCSVEWRSEAFFGQGTRLTVV.

The J gene is TRBJ2-5, the V gene TRBV2; 8 bases are shared with TRBD1. Germline V CDR1 and CDR2: SNHLY, FYNNEI. The CDR3 runs to 17 residues. Trimming removed 6 bases from V and 1 base from J; junction bases left unmatched: 13. In DNA form, the CDR3 reads TGTGCCAGCAGACCCTTCGGACAGGGATGGAGCCAAGAGACCCAGTACTTC. This encodes CASRPFGQGWSQETQYF.

V usage is TRBV30 and J usage is TRBJ2-7; D tentatively fits TRBD1 or TRBD2 (6 bases each). Germline lookup yields CDR1 GTSNPN and CDR2 SVGIG (reference sequence). V was trimmed by 0 bases and J by 5 bases, leaving 11 bases between them. This CDR3 has 13 residues. The CDR3 bases are TGTGCCTGGAGTGTAGACGGGGGCCACGAGCAGTACTTC. This translates into CAWSVDGGHEQYF.

V is TRBV5-1 and J is TRBJ2-7, with 11 nucleotides matching TRBD1. Trimming removed 3 bases from V and 4 bases from J; junction bases left unmatched: 6. Germline assignment: CDR1 SGHRS and CDR2 YFSETQ. The CDR3 spans 15 residues. The CDR3 DNA reads as TGCGCCAGCAGCTGGACCGGGACAGGGGGTTACGAGCAGTACTTC. It is translated as CASSWTGTGGYEQYF.

The chain combines TRBV10-2 with TRBJ1-5; 10 bases line up with TRBD1. This CDR3 comprises 15 residues. V lost 7 bases and J lost 4; bases outside the gene matches: 7. The germline V gene has CDR1 WSHSY and CDR2 SAAADI. The CDR3 DNA reads TGCGCCAGCATGGGACAGGGGAGTAAGAATCAGCCCCAGCATTTT. Translating it yields CASMGQGSKNQPQHF.

The chain is built from TRBV21-1 and TRBJ2-2; the table assigns TRBD1, which was not confirmed against the DNA. TRBV21-1 counts as a pseudogene. The CDR3 sequence is 17 residues long. This CDR3 reads CASVPPDRGPDTGELFF. CDR3 DNA: TGTGCCAGCGTCCCGCCGGACAGGGGCCCTGACACCGGGGAGCTGTTTTTT.